This T cell receptor (beta chain) was sequenced for a study of blood T cell repertoires in COVID-19. Study background: Whether acute or convalescent, the COVID-19 samples came from the United States, Italy and Spain.

The CDR3 runs 16 residues. Germline V gene data show CDR1 as SGHRS and CDR2 as YFSETQ. The V gene end was trimmed by 2 bases and the J gene end by 7 bases; junction bases not matched to a gene: 9. The data were produced by immunoSEQ multiplex PCR, yet TCRdb's version contains in-frame clones alone and is incomplete. The table shows about 210,000 clones, with almost 85% occurring only once. The V gene is TRBV5-1, the J gene TRBJ2-2; TRBD1 matches at 9 bases. The clonotype comes from a man aged 45-65 years with COVID-19, enrolled during active disease. Sequencing was carried out using peripheral blood. The CDR3 sequence: CASSFNAQGAGGELFF. CDR3 nucleotide sequence: TGCGCCAGCAGCTTCAACGCACAGGGGGCTGGCGGGGAGCTGTTTTTT.